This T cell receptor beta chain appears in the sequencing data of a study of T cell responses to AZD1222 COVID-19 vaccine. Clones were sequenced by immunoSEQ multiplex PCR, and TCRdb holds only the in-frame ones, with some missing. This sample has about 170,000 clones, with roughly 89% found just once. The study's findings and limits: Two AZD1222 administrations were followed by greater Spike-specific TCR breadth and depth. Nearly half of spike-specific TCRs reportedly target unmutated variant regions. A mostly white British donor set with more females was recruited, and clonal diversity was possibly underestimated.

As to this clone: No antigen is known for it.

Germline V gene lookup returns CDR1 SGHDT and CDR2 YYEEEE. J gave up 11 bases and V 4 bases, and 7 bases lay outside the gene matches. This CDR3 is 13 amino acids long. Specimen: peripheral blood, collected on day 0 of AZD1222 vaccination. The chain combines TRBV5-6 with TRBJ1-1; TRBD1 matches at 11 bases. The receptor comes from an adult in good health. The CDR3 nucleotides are TGTGCCAGCAGCAGCGGGACAGGGGGTTCGGCTTTCTTT. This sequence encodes CASSSGTGGSAFF.